This T cell receptor beta chain was identified during a study of radiotherapy plus CTLA-4 blockade in lung cancer. Overall study results and limits: Reports state that early shifts in blood T cell clones, with interferon-beta, best predicted response. After treatment with radiotherapy plus ipilimumab, TCR clones that came from the tumor expanded in blood.

This clone was counted once. Its cognate antigen is unknown. Sequenced by immunoSEQ multiplex PCR; TCRdb stores in-frame clones only, minus some. The data hold approximately 90,000 clones, with 83% observed a single time. The CDR3 contains 15 residues. The V end lost 3 bases, the J end lost 4 bases, and 16 bases lay between the germline ends. Germline V gene data show CDR1 as SGHDT and CDR2 as YYEEEE. The starting material was peripheral blood, obtained from a patient treated with radiotherapy plus ipilimumab. The clonotype comes from a human donor with non-small cell lung cancer who had stable disease on radiotherapy plus ipilimumab. The chain combines TRBV5-6 with TRBJ1-2; a possible D gene is TRBD1 (5 bases). This CDR3 reads CASSSTLRDSYGYTF. In nucleotides, the CDR3 is TGTGCCAGCAGCTCGACACTAAGAGACAGCTATGGCTACACCTTC.